The following is a T cell receptor beta chain sequence with its context. Clones were sequenced by immunoSEQ multiplex PCR, and TCRdb holds only the in-frame ones, with some missing. The repertoire holds about 44,000 clones, around 87% seen once, with roughly a tenth in the top ten. This entry is derived from a study of control samples from healthy donors and cancer patients. There are 16 residues in the CDR3. Germline V CDR1 and CDR2: LNHDA, SQIVND (reference sequence). The ends lost 3 bases at V and 8 bases at J; junction bases unmatched: 10. This chain joins TRBV19 and TRBJ2-2; 9 nucleotides line up with TRBD2. The receptor was derived from an older woman with lung cancer. Sequencing was done on a sample of PBMCs. The CDR3 region is CASSMDSGRGSGELFF. The CDR3 coding sequence is TGTGCCAGTAGTATGGATAGCGGGAGAGGTAGTGGGGAGCTGTTTTTT.